Each of the 3 T cell receptor beta chains below was sequenced from the same sample in a study of memory CD4+ T cells and cytomegalovirus serostatus (dated by TCRdb to the late 2010s). Single viable CD3+CD4+CD8-CD45RO+ cells were sorted as memory CD4+ T cells on a FACSAria II. Library method: the immunoSEQ multiplex PCR assay. Held by TCRdb, this immuneACCESS table contains in-frame sequences only and omits some clones. Under half of the omission traces to an unresolved V gene where checked; the cause of the rest is unknown. In this sample the table shows roughly 50,000 clones, approximately 82% of which occur a single time. The ten most abundant clones make up about 0.5% of the sample. The sample taken for sequencing was memory CD4+ T cells from blood. All receptors come from an adult in good health and CMV-seronegative. Some clones in this sample may be carry-over from other donors' samples.

The chain is built from TRBV5-4 and TRBJ2-7; possibly TRBD2 for D (5 bases). The germline V gene encodes CDR1 SGHNT and CDR2 YYREEE (reference sequence). V lost 0 bases and J 2 bases, leaving 9 bases between the germline ends. The CDR3 consists of 14 residues. The CDR3: CASSLGSGTYEQYF. CDR3 coding DNA: TGTGCCAGCAGCTTGGGGTCCGGGACCTACGAGCAGTACTTC.

CDR3 protein: CASSDRGEYYGYTF. CDR3 nucleotide sequence: TGTGCCAGCAGCGACCGCGGGGAATACTATGGCTACACCTTC. The chain carries TRBV7-2 and TRBJ1-2; D uncertain. CDR1 and CDR2 (germline): SGHTA, FQGNSA. Trimming took off 5 bases at V and 3 bases at J, with 13 bases between the two ends. CDR3 length equals 14 residues. The full variable domain, with the rest looked up from reference TRBV7-2 and TRBJ1-2, is GAGVSQSPSNKVTEKGKDVELRCDPISGHTALYWYRQSLGQGLEFLIYFQGNSAPDKSGLPSDRFSAERTGGSVSTLTIQRTQQEDSAVYLCASSDRGEYYGYTFGSGTRLTVV.

This chain links TRBV6-6 with TRBJ2-5; perhaps TRBD1 as D (5 bases). The CDR3 is made up of 14 amino acids. The germline CDR1 and CDR2 sequences are MNHNY and SVGAGI (reference sequence). Trimming cost V 6 bases and J 1 base, with 12 bases left between them. The CDR3 sequence: CASSRPQGQETQYF. CDR3 coding DNA: TGTGCCAGCAGCCGACCTCAGGGCCAAGAGACCCAGTACTTC.